The T cell receptor beta chain under discussion was sequenced for a study of shared clonotypes between healthy human individuals. The overall study: Donors, aged 18 to 49, were two women and three men.

Study-level findings and limits: Measured sharing among donors was expected to vary with sequencing depth.

Per germline, CDR1 MGHDK and CDR2 SYGVNS. CDR3 length: 18 amino acids. The V end lost 0 bases, the J end lost 5 bases, and 20 bases lay between the germline ends. As regards this clone: Its antigen remains unknown.

Among the unsorted PBMC samples, replicate PCRs used around 280 ng DNA, roughly 30,000 T cell genomes. Authors' processing steps: As immunoSEQ supplied junction-only sequences (without quality scores), filtering differed. Clones were read by immunoSEQ multiplex PCR, and TCRdb kept only the in-frame ones, dropping some. The V and J calls and clone size come from that table; D and trimming were worked out from the DNA. The repertoire holds about 490,000 clones, with approximately 80% as singletons. This clonotype was sampled from a middle-aged woman in good health. Some clones in this sample may be carry-over from other donors' samples. Sequenced: PBMCs. The chain combines TRBV25-1 with TRBJ2-4; D is possibly TRBD1 (6 bases). Here the CDR3 reads CASSEYSKKTGPENIQYF. CDR3 nucleotide sequence: TGTGCCAGCAGTGAATATTCAAAAAAAACAGGGCCTGAAAACATTCAGTACTTC.